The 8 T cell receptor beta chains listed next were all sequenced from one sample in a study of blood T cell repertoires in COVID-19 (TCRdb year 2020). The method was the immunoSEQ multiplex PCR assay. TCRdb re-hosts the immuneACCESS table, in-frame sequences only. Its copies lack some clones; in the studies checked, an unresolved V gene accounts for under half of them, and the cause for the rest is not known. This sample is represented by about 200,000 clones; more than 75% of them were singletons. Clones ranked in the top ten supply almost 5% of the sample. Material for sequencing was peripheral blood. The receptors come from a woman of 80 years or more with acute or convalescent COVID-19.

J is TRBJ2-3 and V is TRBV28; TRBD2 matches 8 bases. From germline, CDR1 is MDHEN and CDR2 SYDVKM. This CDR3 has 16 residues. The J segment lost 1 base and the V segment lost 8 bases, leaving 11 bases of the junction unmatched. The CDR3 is CASQMLTSARTDTQYF. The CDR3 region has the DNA TGTGCCAGCCAGATGTTGACTAGCGCTCGCACAGATACGCAGTATTTT.

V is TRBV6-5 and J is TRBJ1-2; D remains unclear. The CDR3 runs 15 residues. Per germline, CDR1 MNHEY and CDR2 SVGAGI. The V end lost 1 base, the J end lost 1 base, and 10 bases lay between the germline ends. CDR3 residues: CASSYLRTNNYGYTF. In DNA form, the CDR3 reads TGTGCCAGCAGTTACTTGAGGACTAATAACTATGGCTACACCTTC.

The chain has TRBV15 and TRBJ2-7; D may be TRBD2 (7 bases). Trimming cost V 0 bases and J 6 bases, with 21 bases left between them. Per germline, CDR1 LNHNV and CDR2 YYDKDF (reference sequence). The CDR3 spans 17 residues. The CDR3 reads CATSRERGGVRPGEQYF. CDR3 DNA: TGTGCCACCAGCAGAGAGAGAGGGGGGGTGAGGCCAGGCGAGCAGTACTTC.

The CDR3 nucleotides read TGTGCCAGCAGCCAAGTTACAGGGATACCCTATGGCTACACCTTC. Translation: CASSQVTGIPYGYTF. The chain joins TRBV7-2 to TRBJ1-2, with D possibly matching TRBD1 (6 bases). V lost 5 bases, J lost 4 bases, and 17 bases lay in between. The CDR3 covers 15 residues. Germline values: CDR1 SGHTA, CDR2 FQGNSA.

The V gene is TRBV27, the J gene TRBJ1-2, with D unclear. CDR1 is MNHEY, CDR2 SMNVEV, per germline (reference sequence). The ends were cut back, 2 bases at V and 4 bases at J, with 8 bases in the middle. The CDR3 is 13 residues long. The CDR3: CASSLMTGYGYTF. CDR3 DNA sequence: TGTGCCAGCAGTTTAATGACTGGCTATGGCTACACCTTC.

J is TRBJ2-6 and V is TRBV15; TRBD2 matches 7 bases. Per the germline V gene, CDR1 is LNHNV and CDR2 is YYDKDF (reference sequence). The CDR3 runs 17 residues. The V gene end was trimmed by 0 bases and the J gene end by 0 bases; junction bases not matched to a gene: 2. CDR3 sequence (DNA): TGTGCCACCAGCAGAGATTTAGCGGGCTCTGGGGCCAACGTCCTGACTTTC. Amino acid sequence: CATSRDLAGSGANVLTF.

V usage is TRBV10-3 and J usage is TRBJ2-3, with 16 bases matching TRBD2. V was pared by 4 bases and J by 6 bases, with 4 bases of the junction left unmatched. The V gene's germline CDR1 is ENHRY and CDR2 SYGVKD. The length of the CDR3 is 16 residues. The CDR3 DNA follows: TGTGCCATCAGTGGGGGACTAGCGGGAGGGGAGGATACGCAGTATTTT. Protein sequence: CAISGGLAGGEDTQYF.

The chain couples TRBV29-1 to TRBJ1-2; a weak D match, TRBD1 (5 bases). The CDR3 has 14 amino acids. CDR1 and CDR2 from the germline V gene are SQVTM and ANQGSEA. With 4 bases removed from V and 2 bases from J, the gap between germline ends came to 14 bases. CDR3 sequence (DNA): TGCAGCGTTGCGACCCTCGGACAAAACTATGGCTACACCTTC. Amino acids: CSVATLGQNYGYTF.